This T cell receptor (beta chain) was recovered during a study of cytomegalovirus exposure and HLA in healthy donors. About this clone itself: Its antigen is as yet unknown.

V shed 0 bases, J shed 8 bases, and the junction held 6 bases outside the gene matches. Germline-derived CDR1 and CDR2 are MNHEY and SVGAGI. The CDR3 is 14 residues long. With 60 Vbeta and 13 Jbeta primers, the PCR was carried out. Repertoires were generated with immunoSEQ multiplex PCR, while TCRdb's copy carries only in-frame clones and drops some. Of roughly 180,000 clones listed, approximately 88% are singletons. General study points: The records held CMV serostatus as the only immune exposure information. Later analysis placed DRB1 highest and HLA-C lowest in TCR association rates, which differed by HLA locus.

The V call is TRBV6-5, the J call TRBJ1-1; 7 positions agree with TRBD1. The TCR was taken from a boy between 2 and 10 years old in good health and CMV-seronegative. The sample taken for sequencing was PBMCs. The CDR3 DNA is TGTGCCAGCAGTTACTCGATCGGGACAGCGGAAGCTTTCTTT. Translated, it gives CASSYSIGTAEAFF.